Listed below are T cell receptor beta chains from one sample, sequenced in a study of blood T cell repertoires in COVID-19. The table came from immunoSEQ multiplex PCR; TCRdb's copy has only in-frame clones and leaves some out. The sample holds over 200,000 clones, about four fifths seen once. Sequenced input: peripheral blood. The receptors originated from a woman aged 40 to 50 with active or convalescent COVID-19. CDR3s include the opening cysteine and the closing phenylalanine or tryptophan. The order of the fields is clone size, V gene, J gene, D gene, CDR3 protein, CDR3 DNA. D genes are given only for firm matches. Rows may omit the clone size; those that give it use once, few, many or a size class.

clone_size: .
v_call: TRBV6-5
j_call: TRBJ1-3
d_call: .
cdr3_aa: CASSYSEPTGGNTIYF
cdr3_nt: TGTGCCAGCAGTTACTCGGAGCCCACCGGAGGAAACACCATATATTTT

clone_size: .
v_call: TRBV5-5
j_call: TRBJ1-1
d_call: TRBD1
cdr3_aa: CASSLWDRGPNTEAFF
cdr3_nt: TGTGCCAGCAGCTTGTGGGACAGGGGCCCGAACACTGAAGCTTTCTTT

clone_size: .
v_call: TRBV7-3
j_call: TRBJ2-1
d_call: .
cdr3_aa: CASSLNAGGRINEQFF
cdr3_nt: TGTGCCAGCAGCTTAAACGCTGGCGGCCGAATAAATGAGCAGTTCTTC

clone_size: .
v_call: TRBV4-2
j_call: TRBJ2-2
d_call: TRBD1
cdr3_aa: CASSQGQGANTGELFF
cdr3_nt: TGTGCCAGCAGCCAAGGACAGGGGGCGAACACCGGGGAGCTGTTTTTT

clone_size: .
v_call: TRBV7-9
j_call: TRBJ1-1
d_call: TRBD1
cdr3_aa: CASSSGQGARGTEAFF
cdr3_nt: TGTGCCAGCAGCTCCGGACAGGGGGCGCGGGGCACTGAAGCTTTCTTT

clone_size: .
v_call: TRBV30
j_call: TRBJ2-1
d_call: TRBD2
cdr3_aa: CAWSRTGTRHEQFF
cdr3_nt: TGTGCCTGGAGTAGGACCGGGACTAGACATGAGCAGTTCTTC

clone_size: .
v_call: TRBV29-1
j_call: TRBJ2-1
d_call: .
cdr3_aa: CSVEEGRFYLYNEQFF
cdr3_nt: TGCAGCGTTGAAGAGGGGCGATTCTATCTCTACAATGAGCAGTTCTTC

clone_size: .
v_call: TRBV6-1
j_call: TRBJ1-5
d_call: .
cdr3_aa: CASSSLMGAGEHF
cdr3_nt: TGTGCCAGCAGTAGCCTAATGGGGGCGGGTGAGCATTTT

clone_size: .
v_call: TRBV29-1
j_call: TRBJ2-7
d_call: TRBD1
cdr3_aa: CSVPQGNYEQYF
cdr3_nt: TGCAGCGTCCCACAGGGGAACTACGAGCAGTACTTC

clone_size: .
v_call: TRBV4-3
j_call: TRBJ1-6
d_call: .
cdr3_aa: CASSQDRGGSPLHF
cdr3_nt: TGCGCCAGCAGCCAAGATCGGGGAGGTTCACCCCTCCACTTT

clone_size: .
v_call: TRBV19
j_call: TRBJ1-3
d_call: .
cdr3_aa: CASTILLTGHFSLGNTIYF
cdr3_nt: TGTGCCAGTACCATTCTGCTCACAGGGCACTTTTCGTTGGGAAACACCATATATTTT

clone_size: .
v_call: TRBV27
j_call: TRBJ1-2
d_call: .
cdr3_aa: CASSFSLQGSYTF
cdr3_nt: TGTGCCAGCAGTTTCTCCCTTCAGGGGAGCTACACCTTC

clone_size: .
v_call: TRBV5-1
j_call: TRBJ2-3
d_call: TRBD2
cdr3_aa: CASSLAGGTTDTQYF
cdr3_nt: TGCGCCAGCAGCTTGGCGGGGGGAACGACAGATACGCAGTATTTT

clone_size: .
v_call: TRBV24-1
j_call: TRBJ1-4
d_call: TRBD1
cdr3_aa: CATSDPLGQGATNEKLFF
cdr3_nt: TGTGCCACCAGTGATCCTCTCGGACAGGGCGCAACTAATGAAAAACTGTTTTTT

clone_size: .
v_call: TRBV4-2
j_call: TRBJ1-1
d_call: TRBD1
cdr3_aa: CASSQGRTGEAFF
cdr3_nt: TGTGCCAGCAGCCAGGGTCGGACAGGGGAAGCTTTCTTT

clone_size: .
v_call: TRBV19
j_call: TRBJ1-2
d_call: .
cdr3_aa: CASRRESGYTF
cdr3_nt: TGTGCCAGTAGAAGGGAGAGTGGCTACACCTTC

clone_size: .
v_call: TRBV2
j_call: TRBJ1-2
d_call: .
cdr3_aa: CASKGGAELQGYTF
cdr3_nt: TGTGCCAGCAAAGGGGGGGCAGAGTTACAAGGCTACACCTTC

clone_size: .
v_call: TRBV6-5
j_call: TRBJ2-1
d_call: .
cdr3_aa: CASSYSGPPVGEQFF
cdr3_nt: TGTGCCAGCAGTTACTCGGGCCCACCCGTTGGTGAGCAGTTCTTC

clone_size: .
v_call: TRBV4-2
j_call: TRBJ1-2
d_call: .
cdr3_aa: CASSQDRPQGSQGYTF
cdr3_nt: TGTGCCAGCAGCCAAGATCGGCCCCAGGGAAGCCAAGGCTACACCTTC

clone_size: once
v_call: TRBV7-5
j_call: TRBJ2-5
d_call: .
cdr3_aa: CVRSAPVERELEETQYF
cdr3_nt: TGTGTCAGAAGCGCCCCCGTCGAGCGGGAGCTTGAGGAGACCCAGTACTTC

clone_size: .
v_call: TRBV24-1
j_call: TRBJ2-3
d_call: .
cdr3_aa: CATSVESGDTQYF
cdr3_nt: TGTGCCACCAGTGTGGAGTCCGGGGATACGCAGTATTTT

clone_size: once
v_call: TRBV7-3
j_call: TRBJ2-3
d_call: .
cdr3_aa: CASSFQGGPDTQYF
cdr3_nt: TGTGCCAGCAGCTTCCAGGGGGGCCCAGATACGCAGTATTTT

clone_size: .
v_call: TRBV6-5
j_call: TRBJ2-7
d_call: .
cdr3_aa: CASSPNSYEQYF
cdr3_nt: TGTGCCAGCAGTCCCAACTCCTACGAGCAGTACTTC

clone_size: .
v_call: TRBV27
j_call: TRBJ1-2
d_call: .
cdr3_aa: CASSKGYQGPLAYGYTF
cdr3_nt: TGTGCCAGCAGTAAGGGGTATCAGGGGCCACTCGCCTATGGCTACACCTTC

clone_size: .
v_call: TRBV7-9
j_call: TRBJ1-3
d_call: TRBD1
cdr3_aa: CASSLGQGSGNTIYF
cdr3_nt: TGTGCCAGCAGCTTAGGACAGGGTTCCGGAAACACCATATATTTT

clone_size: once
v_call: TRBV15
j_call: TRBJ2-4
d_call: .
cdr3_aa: CATSRDRWAIIAKNIQYF
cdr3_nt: TGTGCCACCAGCAGAGATCGATGGGCGATTATAGCCAAAAACATTCAGTACTTC

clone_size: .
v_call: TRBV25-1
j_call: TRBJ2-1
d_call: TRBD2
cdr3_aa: CASSRLGGLAGGNEQFF
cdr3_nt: TGTGCCAGCAGTCGGTTGGGTGGGCTAGCGGGAGGCAATGAGCAGTTCTTC

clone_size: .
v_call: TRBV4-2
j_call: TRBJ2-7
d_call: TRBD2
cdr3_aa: CASSQDGTSGSYEQYF
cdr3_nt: TGTGCCAGCAGCCAAGATGGGACTAGCGGCTCCTACGAGCAGTACTTC

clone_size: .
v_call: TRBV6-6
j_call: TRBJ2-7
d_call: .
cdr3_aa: CASSYGGSIGEQYF
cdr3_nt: TGTGCCAGCAGTTACGGGGGGAGCATTGGGGAGCAGTACTTC

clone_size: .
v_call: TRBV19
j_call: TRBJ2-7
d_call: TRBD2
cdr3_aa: CASRREGIDEQYF
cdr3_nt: TGTGCCAGTAGGCGGGAGGGAATCGACGAGCAGTACTTC

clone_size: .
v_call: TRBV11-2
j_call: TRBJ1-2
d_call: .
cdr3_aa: CASSSPDRPIYYGYTF
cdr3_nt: TGTGCCAGCAGCTCCCCCGACAGGCCGATTTACTATGGCTACACCTTC

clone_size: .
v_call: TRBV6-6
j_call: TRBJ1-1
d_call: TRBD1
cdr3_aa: CASREGANVEAFF
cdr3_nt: TGTGCCAGCAGGGAGGGGGCCAATGTTGAAGCTTTCTTT

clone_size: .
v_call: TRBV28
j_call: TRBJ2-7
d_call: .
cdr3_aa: CASSFAGQTYEQYF
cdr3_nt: TGTGCCAGCAGTTTCGCAGGACAGACTTACGAGCAGTACTTC

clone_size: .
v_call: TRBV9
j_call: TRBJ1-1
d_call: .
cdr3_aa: CASSFGGPTEAFF
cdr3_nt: TGTGCCAGCAGCTTCGGCGGGCCCACTGAAGCTTTCTTT

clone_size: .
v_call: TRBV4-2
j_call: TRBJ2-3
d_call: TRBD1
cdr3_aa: CASSQARQGTDTQYF
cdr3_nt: TGTGCCAGCAGCCAAGCCAGACAGGGAACAGATACGCAGTATTTT

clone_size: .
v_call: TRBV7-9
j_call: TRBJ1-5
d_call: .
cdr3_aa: CASSVDNLGNQPQHF
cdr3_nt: TGTGCCAGCAGCGTCGACAACTTAGGCAATCAGCCCCAGCATTTT

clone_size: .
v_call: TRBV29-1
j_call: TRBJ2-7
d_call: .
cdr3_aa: CSVAQGHSYEQYF
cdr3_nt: TGCAGCGTTGCACAGGGACACTCCTACGAGCAGTACTTC

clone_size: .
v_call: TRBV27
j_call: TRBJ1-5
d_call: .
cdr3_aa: CASSGRGNQPQHF
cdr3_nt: TGTGCCAGCAGCGGCAGGGGCAATCAGCCCCAGCATTTT

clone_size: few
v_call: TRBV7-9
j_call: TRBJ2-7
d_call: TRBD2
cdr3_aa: CASSLTSAYEQYF
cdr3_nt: TGTGCCAGCAGCTTAACTAGCGCCTACGAGCAGTACTTC

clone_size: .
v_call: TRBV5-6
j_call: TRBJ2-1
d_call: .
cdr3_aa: CASSLAYSSYNEQFF
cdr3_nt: TGTGCCAGCAGCTTGGCTTATAGCTCCTACAATGAGCAGTTCTTC

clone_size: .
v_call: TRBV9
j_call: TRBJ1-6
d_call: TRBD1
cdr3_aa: CASSDTGDPFNSPLHF
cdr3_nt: TGTGCCAGCAGCGATACAGGGGACCCTTTTAATTCACCCCTCCACTTT

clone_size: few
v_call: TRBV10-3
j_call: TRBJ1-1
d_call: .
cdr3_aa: CAISESKGRQTNTEAFF
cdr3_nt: TGTGCCATCAGTGAGTCTAAAGGGAGACAAACGAACACTGAAGCTTTCTTT

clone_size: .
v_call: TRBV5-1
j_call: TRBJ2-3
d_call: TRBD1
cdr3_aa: CASSLQRADRVRTDTQYF
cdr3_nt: TGCGCCAGCAGCCTCCAGAGAGCGGACAGGGTTCGCACAGATACGCAGTATTTT

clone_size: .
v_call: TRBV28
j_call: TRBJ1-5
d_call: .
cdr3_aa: CASSKGTFQPQHF
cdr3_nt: TGTGCCAGCAGTAAAGGGACATTTCAGCCCCAGCATTTT

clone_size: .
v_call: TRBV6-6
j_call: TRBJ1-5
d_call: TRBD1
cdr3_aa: CASSDRGNQPQHF
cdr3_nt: TGTGCCAGCAGCGACAGGGGCAATCAGCCCCAGCATTTT

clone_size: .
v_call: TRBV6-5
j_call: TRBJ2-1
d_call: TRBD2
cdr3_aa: CASRARAGRGNEQFF
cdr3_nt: TGTGCCAGCAGGGCCCGGGCGGGGAGGGGAAATGAGCAGTTCTTC

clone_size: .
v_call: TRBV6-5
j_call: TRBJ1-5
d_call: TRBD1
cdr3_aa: CASSYSGQGNQPQHF
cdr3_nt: TGTGCCAGCAGTTACTCCGGACAGGGGAATCAGCCCCAGCATTTT

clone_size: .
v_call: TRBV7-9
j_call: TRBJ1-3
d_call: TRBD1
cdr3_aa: CASSASDRGSGNTIYF
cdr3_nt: TGTGCCAGCAGCGCCTCGGACAGGGGCTCTGGAAACACCATATATTTT